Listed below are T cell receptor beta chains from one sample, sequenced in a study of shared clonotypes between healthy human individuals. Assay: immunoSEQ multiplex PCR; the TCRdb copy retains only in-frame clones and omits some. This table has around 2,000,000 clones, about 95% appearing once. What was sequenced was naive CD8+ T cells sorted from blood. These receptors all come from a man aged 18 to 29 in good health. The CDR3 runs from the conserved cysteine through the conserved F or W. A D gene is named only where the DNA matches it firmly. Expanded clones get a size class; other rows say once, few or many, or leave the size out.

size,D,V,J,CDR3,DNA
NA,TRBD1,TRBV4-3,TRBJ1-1,CASSQDVGTGGSYLMNTEAFF,TGCGCCAGCAGCCAAGACGTAGGGACAGGGGGCTCCTACTTAATGAACACTGAAGCTTTCTTT
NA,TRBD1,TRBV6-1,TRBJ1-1,CASSEGQGMTEAFF,TGTGCCAGCAGTGAGGGACAGGGGATGACGGAAGCTTTCTTT
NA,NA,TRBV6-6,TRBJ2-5,CASSPFLATNQETQYF,TGTGCCAGCAGTCCCTTCTTAGCGACCAACCAAGAGACCCAGTACTTC
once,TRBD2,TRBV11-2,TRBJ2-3,CASSPRTSGGPDTQYF,TGTGCCAGCAGCCCGCGGACTAGCGGGGGCCCAGATACGCAGTATTTT
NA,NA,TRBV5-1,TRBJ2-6,CASSLESQGRANVLTF,TGCGCCAGCAGCTTGGAGAGTCAGGGAAGGGCCAACGTCCTGACTTTC
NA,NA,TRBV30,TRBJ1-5,CAWSVGQFTQPQHF,TGTGCCTGGAGTGTAGGGCAGTTTACCCAGCCCCAGCATTTT
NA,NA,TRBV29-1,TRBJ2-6,CSAILGLTEDYSGANVLTF,TGCAGCGCGATACTTGGTTTGACAGAGGATTACTCTGGGGCCAACGTCCTGACTTTC
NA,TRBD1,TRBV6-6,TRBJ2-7,CASSPLGQGQYEQYF,TGTGCCAGCAGTCCCCTAGGACAGGGGCAATACGAGCAGTACTTC
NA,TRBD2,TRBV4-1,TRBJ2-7,CASSPPGLAGGSYEQYF,TGCGCCAGCAGCCCACCCGGACTAGCGGGAGGGTCCTACGAGCAGTACTTC
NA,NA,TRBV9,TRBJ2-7,CASSVAGAGYEQYF,TGTGCCAGCAGCGTTGCGGGCGCTGGTTACGAGCAGTACTTC
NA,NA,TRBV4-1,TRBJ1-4,CASSQDHEKLFF,TGCGCCAGCAGCCAAGATCATGAAAAACTGTTTTTT
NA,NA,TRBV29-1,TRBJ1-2,CSVRTGVYGYTF,TGCAGCGTCCGGACGGGGGTCTATGGCTACACCTTC
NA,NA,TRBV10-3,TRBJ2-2,CAISAGTGELFF,TGTGCCATCAGTGCAGGAACCGGGGAGCTGTTTTTT
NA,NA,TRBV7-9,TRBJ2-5,CASSGRQGGSMETQYF,TGTGCCAGCAGCGGGCGACAGGGAGGTTCCATGGAGACCCAGTACTTC
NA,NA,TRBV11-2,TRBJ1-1,CASSLEYGRVNTEAFF,TGTGCCAGCAGCTTAGAATATGGCAGGGTGAACACTGAAGCTTTCTTT
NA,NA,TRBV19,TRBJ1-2,CASSTPFEQGRADGYTF,TGTGCCAGTAGTACCCCCTTTGAGCAGGGGAGGGCGGATGGCTACACCTTC
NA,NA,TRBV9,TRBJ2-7,CASSVGDISYEQYF,TGTGCCAGCAGCGTAGGAGACATCTCCTACGAGCAGTACTTC
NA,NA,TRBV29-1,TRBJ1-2,CSVGSGDGGYTF,TGCAGCGTAGGGTCGGGGGACGGAGGCTACACCTTC
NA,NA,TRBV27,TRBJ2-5,CASSPWGRGETQYF,TGTGCCAGCAGCCCCTGGGGCCGAGGGGAGACCCAGTACTTC
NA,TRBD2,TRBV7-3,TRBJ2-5,CASSLGLAGLETQYF,TGTGCCAGCAGCCTCGGACTAGCGGGGCTGGAGACCCAGTACTTC
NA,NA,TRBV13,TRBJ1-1,CASSLVSGVGMNTEAFF,TGTGCCAGCAGCTTAGTTTCCGGGGTGGGGATGAACACTGAAGCTTTCTTT
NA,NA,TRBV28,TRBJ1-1,CASSSLGGEAFF,TGTGCCAGCAGTTCCCTGGGTGGGGAAGCTTTCTTT
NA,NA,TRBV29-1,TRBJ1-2,CSVADSFNYGYTF,TGCAGCGTTGCAGACAGTTTCAACTATGGCTACACCTTC
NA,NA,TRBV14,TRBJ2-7,CASSQLGSSYEQYF,TGTGCCAGCAGCCAACTGGGAAGCTCCTACGAGCAGTACTTC
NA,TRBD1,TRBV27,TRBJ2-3,CASSLYRGGADTQYF,TGTGCCAGCAGCCTTTACAGGGGTGGAGCAGATACGCAGTATTTT
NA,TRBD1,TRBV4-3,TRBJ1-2,CASSQDLGTAPTYGYTF,TGCGCCAGCAGCCAAGATCTTGGGACAGCGCCTACTTATGGCTACACCTTC
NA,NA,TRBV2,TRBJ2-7,CASSEGNSLDEQYF,TGTGCCAGCAGTGAAGGGAACAGCCTCGACGAGCAGTACTTC
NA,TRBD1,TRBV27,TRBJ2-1,CASSLWTGVFNEQFF,TGTGCCAGCAGTTTATGGACAGGGGTATTCAATGAGCAGTTCTTC